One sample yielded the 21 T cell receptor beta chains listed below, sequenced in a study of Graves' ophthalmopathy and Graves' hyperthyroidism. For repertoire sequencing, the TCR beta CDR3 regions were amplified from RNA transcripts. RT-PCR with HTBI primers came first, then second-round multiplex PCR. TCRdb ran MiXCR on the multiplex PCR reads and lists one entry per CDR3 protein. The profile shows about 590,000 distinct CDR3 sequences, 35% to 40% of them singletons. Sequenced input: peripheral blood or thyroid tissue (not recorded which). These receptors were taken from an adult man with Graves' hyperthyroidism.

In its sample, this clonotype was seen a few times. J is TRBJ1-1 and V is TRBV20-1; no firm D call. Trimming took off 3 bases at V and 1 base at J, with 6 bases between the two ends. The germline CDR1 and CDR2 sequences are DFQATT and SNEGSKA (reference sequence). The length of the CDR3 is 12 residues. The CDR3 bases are TGCAGTGCTAGCATGGAGAACACTGAAGCTTTCTTT. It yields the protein CSASMENTEAFF.

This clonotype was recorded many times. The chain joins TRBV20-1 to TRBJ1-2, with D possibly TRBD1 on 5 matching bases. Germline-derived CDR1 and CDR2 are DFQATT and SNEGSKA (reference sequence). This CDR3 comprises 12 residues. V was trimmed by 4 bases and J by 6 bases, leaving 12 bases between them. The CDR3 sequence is CSATRQTDGYTF. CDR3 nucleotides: TGCAGTGCTACCAGACAGACGGATGGCTACACCTTC.

This CDR3 reads CASSQVVGGTGSNEKLFF. CDR3 nucleotide sequence: TGCGCCAGCAGCCAAGTCGTAGGAGGGACAGGGTCTAATGAAAAACTGTTTTTT. This chain connects TRBV4-1 to TRBJ1-4, with 9 bases lining up with TRBD1. This CDR3 is 18 amino acids long. J lost 3 bases, V lost 1 base, and 9 bases had no gene match. Looked up from germline, CDR1 is MGHRA and CDR2 is YSYEKL.

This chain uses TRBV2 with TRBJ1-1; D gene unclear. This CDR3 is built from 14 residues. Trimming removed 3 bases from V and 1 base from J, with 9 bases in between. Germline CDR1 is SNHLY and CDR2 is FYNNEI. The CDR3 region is CASSERIGNTEAFF. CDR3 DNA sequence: TGTGCCAGCAGTGAGAGGATAGGGAACACTGAAGCTTTCTTT.

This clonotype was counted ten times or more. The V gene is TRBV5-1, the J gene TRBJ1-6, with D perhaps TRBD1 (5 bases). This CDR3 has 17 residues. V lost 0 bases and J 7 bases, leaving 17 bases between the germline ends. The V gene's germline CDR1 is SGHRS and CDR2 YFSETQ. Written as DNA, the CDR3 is TGCGCCAGCAGCTTGGGAGCCCAGGGAAGCGAAAATTCACCCCTCCACTTT. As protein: CASSLGAQGSENSPLHF.

CDR3 in amino acids: CASSVVGVPTDTQYF. In DNA form, the CDR3 reads TGTGCCAGCAGCGTAGTAGGGGTCCCCACAGATACGCAGTATTTT. The rearrangement uses TRBV9 and TRBJ2-3; perhaps TRBD1 as D (5 bases). V was clipped by 0 bases and J by 2 bases, with 10 bases between them. This CDR3 has 15 amino acids. The germline V gene encodes CDR1 SGDLS and CDR2 YYNGEE.

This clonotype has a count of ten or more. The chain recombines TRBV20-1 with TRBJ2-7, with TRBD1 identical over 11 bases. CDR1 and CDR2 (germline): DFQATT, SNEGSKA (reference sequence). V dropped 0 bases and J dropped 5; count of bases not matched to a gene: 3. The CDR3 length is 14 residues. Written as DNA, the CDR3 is TGCAGTGCTAGAGACGGGACAGGGGGTGACGAGCAGTACTTC. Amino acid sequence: CSARDGTGGDEQYF.

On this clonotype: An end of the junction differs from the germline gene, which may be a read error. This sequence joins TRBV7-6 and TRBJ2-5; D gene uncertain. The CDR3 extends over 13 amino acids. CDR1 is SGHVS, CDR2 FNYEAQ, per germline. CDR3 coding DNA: TGTGCCAGCAGCTTAACGGTGTACAATGAGCAGCTCTTC. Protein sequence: CASSLTVYNEQLF. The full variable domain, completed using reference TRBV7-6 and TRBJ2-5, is GAGVSQSPRYKVTKRGQDVALRCDPISGHVSLYWYRQALGQGPEFLTYFNYEAQQDKSGLPNDRFSAERPEGSISTLTIQRTEQRDSAMYRCASSLTVYNEQLFGPGTRLLVL.

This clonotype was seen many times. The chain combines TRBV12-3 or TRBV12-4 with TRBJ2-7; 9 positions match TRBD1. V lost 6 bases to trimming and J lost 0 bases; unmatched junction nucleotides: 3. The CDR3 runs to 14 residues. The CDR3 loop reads CASSTGGFSYEQYF. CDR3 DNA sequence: TGTGCCAGCAGCACAGGGGGCTTCTCCTACGAGCAGTACTTC.

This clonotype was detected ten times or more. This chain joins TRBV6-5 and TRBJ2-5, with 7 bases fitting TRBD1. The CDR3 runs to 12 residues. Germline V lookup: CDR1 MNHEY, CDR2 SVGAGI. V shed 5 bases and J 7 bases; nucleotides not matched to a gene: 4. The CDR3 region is CASSEQGWTQYF. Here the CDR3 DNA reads TGTGCCAGCAGTGAACAGGGGTGGACCCAGTACTTC.

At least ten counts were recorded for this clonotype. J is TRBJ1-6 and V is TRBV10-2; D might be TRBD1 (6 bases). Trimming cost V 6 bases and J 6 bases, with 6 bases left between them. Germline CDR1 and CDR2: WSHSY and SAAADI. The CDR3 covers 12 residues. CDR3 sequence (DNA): TGCGCCAGCAGGGACAGTAATTCACCCCTCCACTTT. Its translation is CASRDSNSPLHF.

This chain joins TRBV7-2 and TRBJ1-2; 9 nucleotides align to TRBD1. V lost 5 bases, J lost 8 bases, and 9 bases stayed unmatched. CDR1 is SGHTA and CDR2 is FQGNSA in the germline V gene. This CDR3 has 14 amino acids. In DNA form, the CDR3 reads TGTGCCAGCAGCGCTATGGGACAGGGAGGAGGCTACACCTTC. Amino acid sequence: CASSAMGQGGGYTF.

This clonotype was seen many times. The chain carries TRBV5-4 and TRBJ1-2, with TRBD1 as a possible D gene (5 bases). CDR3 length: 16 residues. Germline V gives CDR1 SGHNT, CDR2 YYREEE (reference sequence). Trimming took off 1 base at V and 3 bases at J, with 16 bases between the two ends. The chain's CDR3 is CASSLPDRVWDYGYTF. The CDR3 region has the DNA TGTGCCAGCAGCTTGCCCGACAGAGTATGGGACTATGGCTACACCTTC. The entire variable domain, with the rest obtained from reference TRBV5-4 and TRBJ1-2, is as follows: ETGVTQSPTHLIKTRGQQVTLRCSSQSGHNTVSWYQQALGQGPQFIFQYYREEENGRGNFPPRFSGLQFPNYSSELNVNALELDDSALYLCASSLPDRVWDYGYTFGSGTRLTVV.

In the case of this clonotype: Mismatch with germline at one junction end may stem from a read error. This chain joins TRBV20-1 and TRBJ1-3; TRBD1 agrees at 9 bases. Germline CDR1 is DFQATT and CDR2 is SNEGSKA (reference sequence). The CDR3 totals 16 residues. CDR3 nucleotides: TGCAGTGCTGGAGAACAGGGGGCCCGAAGTGGAAACACCATATATTTT. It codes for CSAGEQGARSGNTIYF.

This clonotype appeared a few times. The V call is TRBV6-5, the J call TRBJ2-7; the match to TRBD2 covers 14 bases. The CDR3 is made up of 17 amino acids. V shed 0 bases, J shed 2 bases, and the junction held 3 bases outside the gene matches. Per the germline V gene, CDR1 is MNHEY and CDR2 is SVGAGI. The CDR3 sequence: CASSYSWTSGRPYEQYF. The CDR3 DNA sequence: TGTGCCAGCAGTTACTCATGGACTAGCGGGAGGCCCTACGAGCAGTACTTC.

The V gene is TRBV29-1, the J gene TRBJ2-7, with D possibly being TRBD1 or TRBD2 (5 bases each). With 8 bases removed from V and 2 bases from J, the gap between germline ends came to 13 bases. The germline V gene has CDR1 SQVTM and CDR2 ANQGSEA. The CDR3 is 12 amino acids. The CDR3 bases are TGCAGCAGTAAGGGGACGGCCTACGAGCAGTACTTC. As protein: CSSKGTAYEQYF.

The CDR3 coding sequence is TGTGCCAGCAGGCTACCGGGACAGGGTTACGAGCAGTACTTC. Amino acid sequence: CASRLPGQGYEQYF. J is TRBJ2-7 and V is TRBV24-1; 9 nucleotides line up with TRBD1. J was trimmed by 4 bases and V by 11 bases; bases with no gene match: 11. The V gene's germline CDR1 is KGHDR and CDR2 SFDVKD. This CDR3 contains 14 residues.

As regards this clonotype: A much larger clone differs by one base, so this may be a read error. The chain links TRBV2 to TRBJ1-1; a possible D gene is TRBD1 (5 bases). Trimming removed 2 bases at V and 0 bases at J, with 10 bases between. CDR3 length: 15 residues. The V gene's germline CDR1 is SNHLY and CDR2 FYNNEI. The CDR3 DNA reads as TGTGCCAGCAGTGAAACGCTGGGGGTGAACACTGAAGCTTTCTTT. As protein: CASSETLGVNTEAFF.

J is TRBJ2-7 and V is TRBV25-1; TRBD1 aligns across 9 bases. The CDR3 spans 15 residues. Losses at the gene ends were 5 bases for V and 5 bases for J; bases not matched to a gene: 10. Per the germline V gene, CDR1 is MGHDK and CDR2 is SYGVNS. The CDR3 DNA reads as TGTGCCAGCAGTAATTCCGGGACAGGGAGCCACGAGCAGTACTTC. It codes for CASSNSGTGSHEQYF.

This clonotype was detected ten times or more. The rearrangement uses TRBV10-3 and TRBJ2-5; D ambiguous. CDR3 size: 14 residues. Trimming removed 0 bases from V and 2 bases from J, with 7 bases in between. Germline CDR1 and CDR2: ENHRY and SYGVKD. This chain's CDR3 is CAISESTNQETQYF. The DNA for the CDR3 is TGTGCCATCAGTGAGTCTACAAATCAAGAGACCCAGTACTTC.

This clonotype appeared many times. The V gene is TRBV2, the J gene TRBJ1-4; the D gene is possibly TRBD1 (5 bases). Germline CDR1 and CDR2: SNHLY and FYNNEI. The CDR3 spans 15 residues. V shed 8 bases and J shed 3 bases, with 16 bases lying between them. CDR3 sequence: CASGAAGVANEKLFF. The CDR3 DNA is TGTGCCAGCGGAGCGGCGGGGGTAGCTAATGAAAAACTGTTTTTT.